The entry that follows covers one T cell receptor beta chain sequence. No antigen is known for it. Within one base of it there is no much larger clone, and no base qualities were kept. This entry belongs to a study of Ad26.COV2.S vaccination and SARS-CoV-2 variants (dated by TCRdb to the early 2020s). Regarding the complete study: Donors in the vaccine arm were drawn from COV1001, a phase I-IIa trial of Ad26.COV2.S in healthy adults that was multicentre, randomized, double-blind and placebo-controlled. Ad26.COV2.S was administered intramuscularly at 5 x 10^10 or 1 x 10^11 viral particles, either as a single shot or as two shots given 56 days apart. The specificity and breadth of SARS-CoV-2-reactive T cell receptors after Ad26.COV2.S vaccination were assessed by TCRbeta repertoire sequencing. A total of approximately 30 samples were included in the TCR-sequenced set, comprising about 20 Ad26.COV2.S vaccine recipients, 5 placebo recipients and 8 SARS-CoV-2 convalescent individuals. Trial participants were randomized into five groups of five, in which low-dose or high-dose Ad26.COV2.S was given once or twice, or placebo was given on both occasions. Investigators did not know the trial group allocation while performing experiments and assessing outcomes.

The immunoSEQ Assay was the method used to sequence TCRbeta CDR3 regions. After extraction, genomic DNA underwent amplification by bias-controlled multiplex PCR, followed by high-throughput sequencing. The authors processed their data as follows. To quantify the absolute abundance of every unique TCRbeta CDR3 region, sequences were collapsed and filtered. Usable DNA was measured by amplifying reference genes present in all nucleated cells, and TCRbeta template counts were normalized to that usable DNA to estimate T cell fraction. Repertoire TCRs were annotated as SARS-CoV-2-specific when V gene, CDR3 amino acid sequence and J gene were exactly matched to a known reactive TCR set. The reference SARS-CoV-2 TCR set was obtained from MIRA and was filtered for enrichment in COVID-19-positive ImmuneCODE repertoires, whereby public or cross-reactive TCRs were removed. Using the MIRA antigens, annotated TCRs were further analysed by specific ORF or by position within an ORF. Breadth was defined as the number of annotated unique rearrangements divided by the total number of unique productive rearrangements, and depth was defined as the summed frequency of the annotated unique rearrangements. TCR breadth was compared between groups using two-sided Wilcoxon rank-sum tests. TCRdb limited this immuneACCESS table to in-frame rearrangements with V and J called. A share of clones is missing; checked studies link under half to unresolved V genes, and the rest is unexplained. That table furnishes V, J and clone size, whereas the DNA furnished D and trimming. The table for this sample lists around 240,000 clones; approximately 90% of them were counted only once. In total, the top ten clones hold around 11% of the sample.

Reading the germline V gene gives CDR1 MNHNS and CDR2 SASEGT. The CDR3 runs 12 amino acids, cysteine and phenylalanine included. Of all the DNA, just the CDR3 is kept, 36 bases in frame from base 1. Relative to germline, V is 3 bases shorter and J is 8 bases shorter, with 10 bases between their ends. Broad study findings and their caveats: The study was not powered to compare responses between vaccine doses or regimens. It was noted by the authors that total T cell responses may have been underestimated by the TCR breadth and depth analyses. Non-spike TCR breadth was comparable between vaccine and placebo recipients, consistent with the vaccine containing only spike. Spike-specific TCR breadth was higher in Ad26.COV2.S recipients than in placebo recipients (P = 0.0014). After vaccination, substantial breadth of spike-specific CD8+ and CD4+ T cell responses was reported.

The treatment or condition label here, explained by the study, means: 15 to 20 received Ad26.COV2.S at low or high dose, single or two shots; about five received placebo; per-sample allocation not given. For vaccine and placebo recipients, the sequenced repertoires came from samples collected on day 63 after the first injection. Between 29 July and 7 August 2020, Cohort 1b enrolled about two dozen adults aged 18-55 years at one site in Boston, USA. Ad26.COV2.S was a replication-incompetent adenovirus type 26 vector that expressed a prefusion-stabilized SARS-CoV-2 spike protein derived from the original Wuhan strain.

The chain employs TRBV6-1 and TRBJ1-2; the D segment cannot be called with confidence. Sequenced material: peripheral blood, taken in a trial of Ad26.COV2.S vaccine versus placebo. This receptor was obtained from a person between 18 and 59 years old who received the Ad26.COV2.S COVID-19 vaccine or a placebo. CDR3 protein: CASSDRFGGYTF. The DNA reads TGTGCCAGCAGTGACAGGTTTGGGGGCTACACCTTC.